This T cell receptor (beta chain) was recorded in a study of vaccination effects on CD4 cells after COVID-19. As for this clone: What it binds is not known.

ViraFEST expansion of antigen-specific CD4+ T cells with viral peptide pools preceded sequencing. Following a roughly 11-day culture, CD4+ T cells were purified. Profiled with immunoSEQ multiplex PCR; TCRdb holds only in-frame clones, not every one. The sample has some 79,000 clones, approximately 74% seen once. The sample was CD4+ T cells from PBMCs cultured with HCoV-229E spike peptides, taken before COVID-19 vaccination. The clonotype comes from a human donor who received a COVID-19 vaccine.

CDR3 sequence: CASRAARGVKVNTEAFF. The CDR3 DNA sequence: TGTGCCAGTAGAGCCGCCAGGGGGGTTAAGGTGAACACTGAAGCTTTCTTT. The V call is TRBV19, the J call TRBJ1-1, with 7 bases aligning to TRBD1. The CDR3 is 17 amino acids. J lost 0 bases, V lost 6 bases, and 13 bases had no gene match. Germline loops: CDR1 LNHDA, CDR2 SQIVND (reference sequence). The variable domain in full, completed from reference TRBV19 and TRBJ1-1, reads DGGITQSPKYLFRKEGQNVTLSCEQNLNHDAMYWYRQDPGQGLRLIYYSQIVNDFQKGDIAEGYSVSREKKESFPLTVTSAQKNPTAFYLCASRAARGVKVNTEAFFGQGTRLTVV.